A selection of T cell receptor beta chains follows, all from one sample in a study of T cell responses to AZD1222 COVID-19 vaccine. Clones were read by immunoSEQ multiplex PCR, and TCRdb kept only the in-frame ones, dropping some. The profile covers around 80,000 clones, with 80% to 95% appearing a single time and about 8% taken by the ten largest. Sequencing used peripheral blood, obtained 28 days after the second AZD1222 dose. These receptor sequences come from an adult who received the AZD1222 COVID-19 vaccine. The CDR3 runs from the conserved cysteine through the conserved F or W.

CDR3 protein	V gene	J gene
CASSQRVDGYTF	TRBV14	TRBJ1-2
CATQTGGTAEQFF	TRBV28	TRBJ2-1
CASSLGPGTLYGYTF	TRBV11-1	TRBJ1-2
CSVGVRGDQPQHF	TRBV29-1	TRBJ1-5
CASRRGRNAYEQYF	TRBV6-5	TRBJ2-7
CASSLVRETVNTEAFF	TRBV13	TRBJ1-1
CASRGSGSRDEQFF	TRBV5-4	TRBJ2-1
CASSLAQGPHNEQFF	TRBV28	TRBJ2-1
CASSQENEQFF	TRBV4-1	TRBJ2-1
CASSFGVNIQYF	TRBV28	TRBJ2-4
CATSRDPVGEQFF	TRBV15	TRBJ2-1
CASSSSSGYTDTQYF	TRBV19	TRBJ2-3
CASTRETNEQFF	TRBV2	TRBJ2-1
CASSEFGNQPQHF	TRBV3-1/TRBV3-2	TRBJ1-5
CASSRGTVNTEAFF	TRBV27	TRBJ1-1
CASSPDLYEQYF	TRBV5-5	TRBJ2-7
CASSQDGEQYF	TRBV3-1/TRBV3-2	TRBJ2-7
CASIFLSGRNGELFF	TRBV6-5	TRBJ2-2
CASSFLGGQETQYF	TRBV28	TRBJ2-5
CASSQIKPGQYNEQFF	TRBV14	TRBJ2-1
CASFNRDRDTEAFF	TRBV6-5	TRBJ1-1
CATSTFKGTEQFF	TRBV15	TRBJ2-1
CASSRGQGGREQYF	TRBV7-8	TRBJ2-7
CASSQGAEAFF	TRBV27	TRBJ1-1
CASSFQSGTDTQYF	TRBV5-4	TRBJ2-3
CASSLGVGLYEQYF	TRBV5-4	TRBJ2-7
CASSDRQTGELFF	TRBV11-2	TRBJ2-2
CASSLLAGGPQETQYF	TRBV7-6	TRBJ2-5
CASSLTGTSGRTNTGELFF	TRBV7-3	TRBJ2-2
CASSPSTGTGNTIYF	TRBV4-1	TRBJ1-3
CASSPKVDYKNIQYF	TRBV7-2	TRBJ2-4
CASLSPTSGSRYEQYF	TRBV28	TRBJ2-7
CASSEATGLYGYTF	TRBV6-1	TRBJ1-2
CAWSVLGGSGNTIYF	TRBV30	TRBJ1-3
CASSLRGRGNTIYF	TRBV5-1	TRBJ1-3
CASSIGSGRRYEQYF	TRBV19	TRBJ2-7
CASHDFRGQTNTGELFF	TRBV19	TRBJ2-2
CASSLVTGGAGNIQYF	TRBV7-6	TRBJ2-4
CASSTPLRGGRRSSYNEQFF	TRBV28	TRBJ2-1
CAWRGTGTNTEAFF	TRBV30	TRBJ1-1
CASSAWMGTGANEQYF	TRBV7-6	TRBJ2-7
CASSVGPGVFYNEQFF	TRBV9	TRBJ2-1
CAWGGQPQQPQHF	TRBV30	TRBJ1-5
CASSTAGGPNIYEQYF	TRBV7-8	TRBJ2-7
CASSPVDSSSYNSPLHF	TRBV28	TRBJ1-6
CASSEGRSSGGGETQYF	TRBV25-1	TRBJ2-5
CASSQEWELGELFF	TRBV3-1/TRBV3-2	TRBJ2-2
CASSRSYGYTF	TRBV7-2	TRBJ1-2
CASSRETSTGELFF	TRBV5-1	TRBJ2-2
CASSSDLQGALGNEQFF	TRBV7-9	TRBJ2-1
CASIIATGATNEKLFF	TRBV21-1	TRBJ1-4
CASRPRQGMNTEAFF	TRBV6-2/TRBV6-3	TRBJ1-1
CAISESDPGTALETQYF	TRBV10-3	TRBJ2-5
CASSRQGVDEQYF	TRBV19	TRBJ2-7
CASSQRGGPEQYF	TRBV3-1/TRBV3-2	TRBJ2-7
CATSETTGGQETQYF	TRBV24-1	TRBJ2-5
CASSRGNRGVYEQYF	TRBV3-1/TRBV3-2	TRBJ2-7